These 3 T cell receptor beta chains came from one sample sequenced in a study of blood T cell repertoires in COVID-19. Only in-frame clones appear in the TCRdb table, and some are missing; sequencing was by immunoSEQ multiplex PCR. The data show roughly 100,000 clones, 79% seen once. The sequenced sample was peripheral blood. Receptor source: a woman aged 80 or over with active or convalescent COVID-19.

On this clone: Since a much larger clone is just one base distant, this may be a read error. The chain has TRBV4-2 and TRBJ2-2, with D hard to call. Trimming left V 6 bases short and J 1 base short, with 3 bases between. Germline lookup yields CDR1 LGHNA and CDR2 YNFKEQ. The CDR3 contains 12 residues. The CDR3 here is CASRQNTGELFF. For the CDR3, the DNA is TGTGCCAGCAGACAGAACACCGGGGAGCTGTTTTTT.

This clone appeared a few times. The chain has TRBV11-2 and TRBJ1-2; 7 bases agree with TRBD1. Germline V lookup: CDR1 SGHAT, CDR2 FQNNGV. The V gene end was trimmed by 3 bases and the J gene end by 7 bases; junction bases not matched to a gene: 8. The CDR3 totals 14 residues. DNA for the CDR3: TGTGCCAGCAGCTTCAGAACAGGGGCGGGTGGCTACACCTTC. Protein product: CASSFRTGAGGYTF.

The chain employs TRBV5-1 and TRBJ2-3; 10 nucleotides line up with TRBD2. Trimming removed 4 bases from V and 4 bases from J; junction bases left unmatched: 6. Germline V gene lookup returns CDR1 SGHRS and CDR2 YFSETQ. The CDR3 is 15 residues long. The CDR3 region is CASSPGTSEADTQYF. In DNA form, the CDR3 reads TGCGCCAGCAGCCCGGGGACTAGCGAGGCAGATACGCAGTATTTT.